The 13 T cell receptor beta chains below all came from one sample that was sequenced in a study of CD8+ T cells in alopecia areata. TCR sequencing used cDNA made by reverse transcription of extracted RNA. The repertoire was sequenced with immunoSEQ multiplex PCR; TCRdb's copy has only in-frame clones and lacks some. The sample shows 90,000 or so clones, roughly 46% of them seen only once. Treatment reported: oral pan-JAK inhibitor, 5-10 mg twice daily. The sample consisted of CD8+ T cells sorted from blood, taken at week 24, from a patient treated with tofacitinib. The receptors come from a human donor with alopecia areata.

The chain employs TRBV15 and TRBJ2-7, with D possibly matching TRBD2 (5 bases). Germline CDR1 and CDR2: LNHNV and YYDKDF (reference sequence). The CDR3 runs to 14 residues. The germline V and J ends were trimmed by 5 bases and 3 bases, with 14 bases remaining between them. This CDR3 reads CATSPGNNLYEQYF. The CDR3 coding sequence is TGTGCCACCAGCCCCGGGAACAACCTCTACGAGCAGTACTTC.

This chain uses TRBV19 with TRBJ2-7; a possible D gene is TRBD1 (6 bases). Trimming pared 4 bases from V and 2 bases from J, leaving 12 bases between. Germline V lookup: CDR1 LNHDA, CDR2 SQIVND (reference sequence). CDR3 length: 14 amino acids. The CDR3 nucleotides read TGTGCCAGTAGTAAAAGGTCAGGGGCCTACGAGCAGTACTTC. It specifies CASSKRSGAYEQYF.

The chain recombines TRBV13 with TRBJ2-2, with a possible D match to TRBD2 (5 bases). V was shortened by 4 bases and J by 7 bases, with 10 bases between the two germline ends. The CDR3 loop spans 13 amino acids. Germline CDR1 reads PRHDT; CDR2 reads FYEKMQ (reference sequence). CDR3 protein: CASSSRVNGELFF. DNA of the CDR3: TGTGCCAGCAGCTCGAGGGTGAACGGGGAGCTGTTTTTT.

The chain joins TRBV7-8 to TRBJ2-1, with 10 bases identical to TRBD2. The J segment lost 5 bases and the V segment lost 5 bases, leaving 3 bases of the junction unmatched. This CDR3 has 14 residues. Germline V lookup: CDR1 SGHVS, CDR2 FQNEAQ. CDR3 bases: TGTGCCAGCAGCCCTGGACTAGCGGACAATGAGCAGTTCTTC. It codes for CASSPGLADNEQFF. The whole variable domain, filled in from reference TRBV7-8 and TRBJ2-1, reads GAGVSQSPRYKVAKRGQDVALRCDPISGHVSLFWYQQALGQGPEFLTYFQNEAQLDKSGLPSDRFFAERPEGSVSTLKIQRTQQEDSAVYLCASSPGLADNEQFFGPGTRLTVL.

The sample holds a few counts of this clone. The DNA is omitted, as the CDR3 cannot be located on it reliably, and the CDR3 follows TCRdb's listing. V gene TRBV10-3 combines with J gene TRBJ1-2. With termini counted, the CDR3 has 11 amino acids. Germline-derived CDR1 and CDR2 are ENHRY and SYGVKD. The CDR3 here is CAIFAGGSFTF.

CDR3 region: CASSVGQRSYNEQFF. As DNA, the CDR3 is TGTGCCAGCAGCGTAGGGCAGCGCTCCTACAATGAGCAGTTCTTC. This rearrangement joins TRBV9 to TRBJ2-1; no definite D call. CDR1 is SGDLS and CDR2 is YYNGEE in the germline V gene. This CDR3 comprises 15 residues. Between the trimmed V and J ends, which lost 0 bases and 0 bases, there was a span of 7 bases. Using reference TRBV9 and TRBJ2-1 for the parts outside the CDR3, the full variable domain is DSGVTQTPKHLITATGQRVTLRCSPRSGDLSVYWYQQSLDQGLQFLIQYYNGEERAKGNILERFSAQQFPDLHSELNLSSLELGDSALYFCASSVGQRSYNEQFFGPGTRLTVL.

V is TRBV4-1 and J is TRBJ2-3, with unresolved D. Germline CDR1 reads MGHRA; CDR2 reads YSYEKL. The CDR3 is 12 amino acids. V shed 1 base and J shed 5 bases, with 4 bases lying between them. The CDR3 DNA reads TGCGCCAGCAGCCAAGTGCAAGATACGCAGTATTTT. It specifies CASSQVQDTQYF.

The sample holds a few counts of this clone. The V call is TRBV19, the J call TRBJ2-1; D is unclear. Trimming stripped 5 bases from V and 10 bases from J, with 15 bases between. The CDR3 has 13 residues. Germline V gene lookup returns CDR1 LNHDA and CDR2 SQIVND (reference sequence). The CDR3 is CASSDPYAAEQFF. The CDR3, as DNA: TGTGCCAGTAGTGACCCATACGCAGCGGAGCAGTTCTTC.

The chain has TRBV27 and TRBJ2-7; 8 nucleotides line up with TRBD1. The CDR3 covers 14 residues. V trimming: 3 bases; J trimming: 4 bases; junction bases outside the gene matches: 5. Germline CDR1 and CDR2: MNHEY and SMNVEV (reference sequence). The CDR3 DNA is TGTGCCAGCAGTTTGGCAGGGGGCGTATACGAGCAGTACTTC. It is translated as CASSLAGGVYEQYF.

The rearrangement joins TRBV2 to TRBJ2-1, with 10 bases that match TRBD2. The V gene's germline CDR1 is SNHLY and CDR2 FYNNEI. CDR3 size: 17 residues. V was clipped by 0 bases and J by 8 bases; unmatched bases: 10. The CDR3 region is CASSEAPTSGRRDEQFF. The CDR3 DNA is TGTGCCAGCAGTGAAGCCCCGACTAGCGGGCGTAGGGATGAGCAGTTCTTC.

This clone has more than one count but fewer than ten. The rearrangement links TRBV11-2 to TRBJ1-2; D is ambiguous. The V gene's germline CDR1 is SGHAT and CDR2 FQNNGV. CDR3 length equals 17 residues. V gave up 0 bases and J gave up 6 bases, with 20 bases separating them. In DNA, the CDR3 is TGTGCCAGCAGCTTAGATCCCAGCGCCGGAGCTACCAATGGCTACACCTTC. This translates into CASSLDPSAGATNGYTF.

V is TRBV29-1 and J is TRBJ2-1; a possible D gene is TRBD1 (5 bases). The CDR3 consists of 10 residues. Trimming removed 6 bases from V and 9 bases from J, with 9 bases in between. Germline V lookup: CDR1 SQVTM, CDR2 ANQGSEA. CDR3 in amino acids: CSVTVFEQFF. CDR3 bases: TGCAGCGTGACAGTGTTTGAGCAGTTCTTC.

The chain links TRBV5-1 to TRBJ2-1; D is unclear. Germline values: CDR1 SGHRS, CDR2 YFSETQ. Trimming cost V 6 bases and J 6 bases, with 7 bases left between them. The CDR3 consists of 11 residues. This CDR3 is CASMFGNEQFF. DNA for the CDR3: TGCGCCAGCATGTTCGGCAATGAGCAGTTCTTC. The complete variable domain, with remaining parts taken from reference TRBV5-1 and TRBJ2-1, reads KAGVTQTPRYLIKTRGQQVTLSCSPISGHRSVSWYQQTPGQGLQFLFEYFSETQRNKGNFPGRFSGRQFSNSRSEMNVSTLELGDSALYLCASMFGNEQFFGPGTRLTVL.